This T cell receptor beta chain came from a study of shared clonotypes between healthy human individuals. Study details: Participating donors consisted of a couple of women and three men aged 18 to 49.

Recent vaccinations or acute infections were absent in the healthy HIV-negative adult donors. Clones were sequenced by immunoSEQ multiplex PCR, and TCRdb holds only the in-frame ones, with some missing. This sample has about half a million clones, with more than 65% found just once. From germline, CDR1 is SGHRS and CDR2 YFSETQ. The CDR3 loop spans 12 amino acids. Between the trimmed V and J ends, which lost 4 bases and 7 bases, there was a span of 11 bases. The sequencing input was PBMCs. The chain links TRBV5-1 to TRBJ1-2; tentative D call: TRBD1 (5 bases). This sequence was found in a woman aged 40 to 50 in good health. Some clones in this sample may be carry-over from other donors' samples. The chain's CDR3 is CASSPGVGGYTF. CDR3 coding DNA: TGCGCCAGCAGCCCGGGGGTGGGTGGCTACACCTTC.